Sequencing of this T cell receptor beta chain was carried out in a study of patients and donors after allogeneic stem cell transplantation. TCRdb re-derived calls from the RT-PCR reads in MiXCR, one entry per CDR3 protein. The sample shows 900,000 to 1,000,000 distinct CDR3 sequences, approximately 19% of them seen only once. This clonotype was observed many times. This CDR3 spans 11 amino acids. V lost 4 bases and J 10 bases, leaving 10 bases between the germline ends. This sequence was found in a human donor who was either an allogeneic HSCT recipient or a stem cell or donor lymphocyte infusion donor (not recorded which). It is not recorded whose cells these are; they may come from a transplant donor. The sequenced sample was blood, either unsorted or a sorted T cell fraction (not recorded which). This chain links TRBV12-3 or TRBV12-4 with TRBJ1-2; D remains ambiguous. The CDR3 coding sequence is TGTGCCAGCAGTTCTGCCTGGGACTACACCTTC. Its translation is CASSSAWDYTF.